Listed below are T cell receptor beta chains from one sample, sequenced in a study of breast tumors, draining lymph nodes, adjacent tissues. TCRdb independently ran MiXCR on the multiplex PCR reads; one entry per CDR3 protein. Of around 140,000 distinct CDR3 sequences in the sample, 30% to 35% are singletons; the top ten hold roughly 2.3%. Specimen: axillary lymph node tissue. The receptors were gathered from a female donor with breast cancer. Some clones in this sample may be carry-over from other donors' samples. CDR3s include the opening cysteine and the closing phenylalanine or tryptophan.

V gene	CDR3 length	J gene	CDR3 protein
TRBV6-1	15	TRBJ1-3	CASSEAAYSGNTIYF
TRBV7-2	13	TRBJ1-2	CASSRGSDSGNTF
TRBV18	14	TRBJ1-2	CASSPGQGAEGYTF
TRBV2	17	TRBJ2-3	CASGNSGRASSTDTQYF
TRBV2	15	TRBJ2-5	CASSEAGTGTGTQYF
TRBV4-2	15	TRBJ2-5	CASSQTRDPTGPQYF
TRBV19	14	TRBJ2-2	CASSMTGNTGELFF
TRBV7-9	15	TRBJ1-2	CASSLAGTKNYGYTF
TRBV20-1	13	TRBJ2-5	CSATGGGQGTQYF
TRBV20-1	13	TRBJ2-3	CSARDRGADTQYF
TRBV20-1	13	TRBJ2-1	CRAYRDTRNEQFF
TRBV7-2	16	TRBJ2-3	CASSSRTGGAEDTQYF
TRBV6-1	19	TRBJ2-6	CASRLPLQGSGSGANVLTF
TRBV7-8	16	TRBJ2-3	CASSLRDRGRADTQYF
TRBV27	15	TRBJ1-5	CASSLSGDSNQPQHF
TRBV2	13	TRBJ1-4	CASSGGSSEKLFF
TRBV7-6	14	TRBJ1-1	CASRSRTGDTEAFF
TRBV28	18	TRBJ1-2	CASSLGGVGTGQDYGYTF
TRBV6-1	14	TRBJ1-2	CASSETGANYGYTF
TRBV5-1	14	TRBJ2-5	CASSLRTGQETQYF